Below, 14 T cell receptor beta chains from the same sample are listed, as sequenced in a study of T-cell memory formation after mild COVID-19. One entry per CDR3 protein results from TCRdb running MiXCR on the 5' RACE reads. The sample has more than 450,000 distinct CDR3 sequences, more than 15% seen once; the top ten hold 12%. Sequenced input: PBMCs or a T cell subset sorted from them (not recorded which). Receptors were obtained from an adult woman who had mild COVID-19 (a few samples of this study predate the infection). Cell type and time point are not known.

This clonotype came up a few times. The V call is TRBV6-6, the J call TRBJ2-5; the D gene is possibly TRBD1 (6 bases). Germline V CDR1 and CDR2: MNHNY, SVGAGI (reference sequence). V was trimmed by 10 bases and J by 1 base, leaving 16 bases between them. There are 14 residues in the CDR3. CDR3 DNA sequence: TGTGCCACCAACCCTAGGGGGACCCAAGAGACCCAGTACTTC. As protein: CATNPRGTQETQYF.

This clonotype came up many times. This may arise from a read error, as a much more abundant clone is one base away. The chain recombines TRBV7-9 with TRBJ2-1; TRBD2 aligns across 11 bases. Germline CDR1 SEHNR, CDR2 FQNEAQ (reference sequence). V was clipped by 4 bases and J by 4 bases; unmatched bases: 3. The CDR3 extends over 15 amino acids. The DNA of the CDR3 is TGTGCCAGCAGCTACGGGACTAGCGGTTACAATGAGCAGTTCTTC. Its protein is CASSYGTSGYNEQFF.

This clonotype was observed a handful of times. This rearrangement joins TRBV6-1 to TRBJ2-7, with 7 positions matching TRBD1. The CDR3 totals 14 residues. The V segment lost 7 bases and the J segment 6 bases; nucleotides outside the gene matches: 12. Germline loops: CDR1 MNHNS, CDR2 SASEGT. CDR3 in amino acids: CASTFGTVLSEQYF. The CDR3 DNA reads as TGTGCCAGCACCTTTGGGACAGTCCTGAGCGAGCAGTACTTC.

This clonotype was observed a few times. The chain employs TRBV12-3 or TRBV12-4 and TRBJ2-5, with 9 bases lining up with TRBD2. Trimming at V came to 2 bases and at J to 6 bases, leaving 7 bases not matched to a gene. This CDR3 is 15 amino acids long. CDR3 coding DNA: TGTGCCAGCAGTTTATTTATGCGGGGGGGGCAGACCCAGTACTTC. Protein: CASSLFMRGGQTQYF.

The table lists this clonotype with a few counts. This chain joins TRBV12-3 or TRBV12-4 and TRBJ2-7; 11 bases align to TRBD2. Trimming cost V 5 bases and J 3 bases; bases outside gene matches: 6. The CDR3 length is 15 residues. The CDR3 loop is CASSRPGTSGYEQYF. Here the CDR3 DNA reads TGTGCCAGCAGTCGCCCCGGGACTAGCGGCTACGAGCAGTACTTC.

The chain joins TRBV29-1 to TRBJ1-1, with unresolved D. Trimming cost V 7 bases and J 1 base, with 13 bases left between them. The CDR3 is 13 amino acids. Germline V gene data show CDR1 as SQVTM and CDR2 as ANQGSEA. CDR3 sequence reads: CSATRTENTEAFF. The DNA of the CDR3 is TGCAGCGCCACCAGGACGGAGAACACTGAAGCTTTCTTT.

The chain couples TRBV27 to TRBJ2-7; no definite D call. CDR1 and CDR2 from the germline V gene are MNHEY and SMNVEV (reference sequence). Trimming left V 2 bases short and J 2 bases short, with 10 bases between. The CDR3 covers 14 residues. The CDR3 DNA follows: TGTGCCAGCAGTTTAGCCCCGTCAGCCTACGAGCAGTACTTC. Its protein product is CASSLAPSAYEQYF.

For the CDR3, the DNA is TGTGCCAGCAGCTTGCACTGGGTCTCCTACAATGAGCAGTTCTTC. Translation: CASSLHWVSYNEQFF. This sequence joins TRBV9 and TRBJ2-1; D gene ambiguous. This CDR3 region has 15 residues. V lost 4 bases and J lost 0, with 11 bases in between. Per the germline V gene, CDR1 is SGDLS and CDR2 is YYNGEE.

This clonotype has a handful of counts. V usage is TRBV6-5 and J usage is TRBJ2-1; D may be TRBD1 or TRBD2 (7 bases each). Germline V gene lookup returns CDR1 MNHEY and CDR2 SVGAGI. This CDR3 contains 16 residues. V lost 5 bases and J lost 9, with 23 bases in between. The CDR3 sequence is CASSPGLGGGNREQFF. The CDR3 DNA is TGTGCCAGCAGTCCAGGACTAGGAGGGGGCAATCGTGAGCAGTTCTTC.

This clonotype was seen only a few times. This chain uses TRBV2 with TRBJ2-1; TRBD1 matches 7 bases. Germline CDR1 reads SNHLY; CDR2 reads FYNNEI. V was clipped by 4 bases and J by 8 bases; unmatched bases: 20. The CDR3 is 18 amino acids. DNA of the CDR3: TGTGCCAGCAGTGGACAGGGAAAGGAAGGGCCTGTCGGGGATGAGCAGTTCTTC. The encoded protein is CASSGQGKEGPVGDEQFF.

This chain links TRBV4-2 with TRBJ2-7, with D maybe TRBD2 (6 bases). CDR3 length equals 16 residues. Germline lookup yields CDR1 LGHNA and CDR2 YNFKEQ. Deletions cut 4 bases from V and 0 bases from J, with 16 bases between. CDR3 sequence (DNA): TGTGCCAGCAGCCGATCCGGGACTGGGAGCTCCTACGAGCAGTACTTC. This sequence encodes CASSRSGTGSSYEQYF.

This clonotype was recorded a few times. The J gene is TRBJ2-7, the V gene TRBV29-1; D perhaps matches TRBD1 (7 bases). Trimming took 7 bases from V and 10 from J, leaving 26 bases between them. Germline V gene lookup returns CDR1 SQVTM and CDR2 ANQGSEA. The CDR3 sequence is 14 residues long. The DNA for the CDR3 is TGCAGCGCTCCCGGAGGGACAGCAGATTCGCCCCAGTACTTC. Its translation: CSAPGGTADSPQYF.

This chain connects TRBV5-1 to TRBJ1-1; 7 nucleotides match TRBD1. CDR1 SGHRS and CDR2 YFSETQ come from the germline V gene. CDR3 length: 16 residues. V shed 1 base, J shed 4 bases, and the junction held 10 bases outside the gene matches. CDR3 protein: CASSLLVTGEGTEAFF. For the CDR3, the DNA is TGCGCCAGCAGCTTGTTGGTAACAGGGGAGGGCACTGAAGCTTTCTTT.

This clonotype has just a few counts. The CDR3 DNA sequence: TGTGCCAGCGGGAAATCTAGCGGGACTTGGGAGACCCAGTACTTC. This translates into CASGKSSGTWETQYF. The chain is built from TRBV7-2 and TRBJ2-5; 9 nucleotides align to TRBD2. Germline CDR1 reads SGHTA; CDR2 reads FQGNSA. Trimming cost V 8 bases and J 5 bases; bases outside gene matches: 12. The CDR3 has 15 residues.